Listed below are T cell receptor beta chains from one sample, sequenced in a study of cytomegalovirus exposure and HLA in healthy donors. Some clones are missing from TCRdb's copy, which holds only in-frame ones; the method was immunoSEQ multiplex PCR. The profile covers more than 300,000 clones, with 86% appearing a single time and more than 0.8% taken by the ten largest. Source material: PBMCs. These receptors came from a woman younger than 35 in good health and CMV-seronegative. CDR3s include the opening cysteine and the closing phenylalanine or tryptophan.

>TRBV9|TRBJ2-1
CASSPRTSAHNEQFF
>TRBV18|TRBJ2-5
CASSLRQHPQETQYF
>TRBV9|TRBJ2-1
CASSVGGSRGEQFF
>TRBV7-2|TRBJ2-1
CASSSRGALEQFF
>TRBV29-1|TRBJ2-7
CSVAVSYEQYF
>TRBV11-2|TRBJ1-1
CASTRGYLNTEAFF
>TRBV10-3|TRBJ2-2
CAISRFGDTGELFF
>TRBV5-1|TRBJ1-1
CASSGGIGTMNTEAFF
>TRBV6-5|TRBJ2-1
CASSREVQNNEQFF
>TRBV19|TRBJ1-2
CASNPFGVLGRDSYTF
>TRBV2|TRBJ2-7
CASSAGQGGPYEQYF
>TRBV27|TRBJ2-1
CASRRTSGRFNEQFF
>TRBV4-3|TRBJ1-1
CASSQGVENTEAFF
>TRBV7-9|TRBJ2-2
CASSSDRAFGELFF
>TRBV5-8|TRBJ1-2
CASSSQGAPGYTF
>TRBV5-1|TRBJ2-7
CASSSGQGRGGEQYF
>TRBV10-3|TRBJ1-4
CAISEGPATNEKLFF
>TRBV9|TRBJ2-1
CASSVVSLEGLAGGSEQFF
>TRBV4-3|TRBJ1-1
CASSQEDSQNTEAFF
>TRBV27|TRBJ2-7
CATHRALSAYEQYF
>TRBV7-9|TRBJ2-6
CASSPWTAPGGANVLTF
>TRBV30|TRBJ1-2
CAWSVHPGANYGYTF
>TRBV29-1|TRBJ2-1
CSVEGPVSSGEQFF
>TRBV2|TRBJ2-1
CASRDLTGGAGNEQFF
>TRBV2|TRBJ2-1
CALSRTGHNEQFF
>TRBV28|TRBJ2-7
CASSPLGQGIHEQYF
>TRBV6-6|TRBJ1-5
CASSTENQPQHF
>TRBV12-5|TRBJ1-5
CASGWTGQGLSQPQHF
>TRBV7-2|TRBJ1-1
CASSLRSGLQSAEAFF
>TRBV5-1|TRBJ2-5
CASSLVAGLQETQYF
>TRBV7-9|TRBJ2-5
CASSLVLGGETQYF
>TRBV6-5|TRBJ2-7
CASSYRGGYEQYF
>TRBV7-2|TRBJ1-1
CASSPWTGHTEAFF
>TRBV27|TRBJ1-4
CASKTGTGGGKLFF
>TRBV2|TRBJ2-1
CASSESTLLTSGNNEQFF
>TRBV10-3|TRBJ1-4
CAISEGQTSEKLFF
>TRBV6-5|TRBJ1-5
CASSSRWGANQPQHF
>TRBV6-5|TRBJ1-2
CASAGGTF
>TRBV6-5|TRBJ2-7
CASRTDRGPYEQYF
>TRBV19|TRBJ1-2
CASRRTGNDYGYTF